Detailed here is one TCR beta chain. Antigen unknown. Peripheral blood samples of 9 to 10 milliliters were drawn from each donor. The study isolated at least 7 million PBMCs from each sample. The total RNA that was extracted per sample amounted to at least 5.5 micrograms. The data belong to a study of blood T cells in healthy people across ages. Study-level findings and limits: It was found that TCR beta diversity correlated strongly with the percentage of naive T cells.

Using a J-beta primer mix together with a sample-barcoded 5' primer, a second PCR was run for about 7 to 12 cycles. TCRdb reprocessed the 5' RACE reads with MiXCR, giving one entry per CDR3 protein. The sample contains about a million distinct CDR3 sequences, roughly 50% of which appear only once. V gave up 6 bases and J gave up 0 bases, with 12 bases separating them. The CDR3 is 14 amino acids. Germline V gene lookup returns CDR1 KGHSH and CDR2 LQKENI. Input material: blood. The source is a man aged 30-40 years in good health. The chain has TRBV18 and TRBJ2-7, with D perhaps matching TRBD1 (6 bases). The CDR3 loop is CASSGDTLSYEQYF. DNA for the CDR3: TGTGCCAGCTCCGGGGACACACTCTCCTACGAGCAGTACTTC.